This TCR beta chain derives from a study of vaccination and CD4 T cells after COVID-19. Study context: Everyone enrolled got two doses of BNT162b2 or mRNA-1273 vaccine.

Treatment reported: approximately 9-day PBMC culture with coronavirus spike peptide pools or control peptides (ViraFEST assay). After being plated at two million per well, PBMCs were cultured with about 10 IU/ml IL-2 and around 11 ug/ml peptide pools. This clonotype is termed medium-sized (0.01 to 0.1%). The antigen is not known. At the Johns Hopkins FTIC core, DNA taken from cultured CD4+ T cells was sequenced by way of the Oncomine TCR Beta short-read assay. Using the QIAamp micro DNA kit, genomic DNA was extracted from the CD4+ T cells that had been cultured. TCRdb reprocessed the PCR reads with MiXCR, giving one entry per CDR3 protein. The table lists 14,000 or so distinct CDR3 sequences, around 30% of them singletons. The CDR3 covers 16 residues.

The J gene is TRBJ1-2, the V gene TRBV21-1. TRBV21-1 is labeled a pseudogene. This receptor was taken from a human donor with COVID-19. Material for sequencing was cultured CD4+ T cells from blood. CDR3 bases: TGTGCCAGCAGCGATCCACTTTGGCCCGGGAGGGTTGGCTACACCTTC. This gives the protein CASSDPLWPGRVGYTF.